The sequence of this TCR beta chain was determined in a study of pediatric ulcerative colitis. The rectum was sampled with one to two pinch biopsies at colonoscopy. Sequencing depth was up to 500,000 reads per sample. The protocol was immunoSEQ multiplex PCR, while the TCRdb copy is restricted to in-frame clones and leaves out a portion. Of 30,000 or so clones listed, around 80% are singletons. The CDR3 totals 15 residues. V lost 0 bases and J 6 bases, leaving 14 bases between the germline ends. Germline lookup yields CDR1 SGHTA and CDR2 FQGNSA. The sequence derives from a boy aged 5 to 17 with mild ulcerative colitis. Specimen: gut tissue. The chain recombines TRBV7-2 with TRBJ1-1; D ambiguous. CDR3 in DNA: TGTGCCAGCAGCTTAGCATGGTTGTCGGGCCCTGAAGCTTTCTTT. This sequence encodes CASSLAWLSGPEAFF.